Listed below are T cell receptor beta chains from one sample, sequenced in a study of blood T cells in healthy people across ages. TCRdb ran MiXCR on the 5' RACE reads and lists one entry per CDR3 protein. The table lists 380,000 or so distinct CDR3 sequences, approximately 47% of them singletons. The sequenced sample consisted of blood. The origin of the receptors is a man in his fifties or sixties in good health. Each CDR3 is given with its conserved first and last residue. The D gene is left open where the match is weak. The listing skips clone size in some rows; elsewhere it reads once, few, many or a size class.

NA,NA,TRBJ2-3,TRBV6-2/TRBV6-3,CASSYSGKGNADTQYF,TGTGCCAGCAGTTACTCGGGAAAGGGGAACGCAGATACGCAGTATTTT
NA,few,TRBJ2-3,TRBV20-1,CSASGYGSSDTQYF,TGCAGTGCTAGCGGCTACGGGAGTTCAGATACGCAGTATTTT
TRBD2,NA,TRBJ2-3,TRBV6-2/TRBV6-3,CAIRFLAGASTDTQYF,TGTGCCATCCGTTTTCTAGCGGGGGCTAGCACAGATACGCAGTATTTT
TRBD1,NA,TRBJ2-4,TRBV6-6,CASSYGQGQYF,TGTGCCAGCAGCTACGGACAGGGGCAGTACTTC
TRBD1,NA,TRBJ2-4,TRBV7-2,CASSKGTGGRSVQYF,TGTGCCAGCAGCAAAGGGACAGGGGGTAGATCGGTACAGTACTTC
NA,NA,TRBJ2-7,TRBV4-3,CASSQDRDLAGRNEQYF,TGCGCCAGCAGCCAAGATAGGGACCTGGCAGGGAGGAACGAGCAGTACTTC
NA,few,TRBJ2-7,TRBV20-1,CSARPGRRERGYEQYF,TGCAGTGCTAGACCCGGGAGGCGGGAGAGGGGGTACGAGCAGTACTTC
NA,NA,TRBJ2-7,TRBV15,CASIGTAKSRGREQYF,TGTGCCTCCATCGGGACGGCGAAAAGCAGAGGTCGCGAGCAGTACTTC
TRBD1,few,TRBJ1-1,TRBV12-3/TRBV12-4,CASNRDRTNTEAFF,TGTGCCAGCAACCGGGACAGAACCAACACTGAAGCTTTCTTT
NA,NA,TRBJ1-5,TRBV29-1,CSVEEGTGQPQHF,TGCAGCGTTGAAGAGGGTACGGGTCAGCCCCAGCATTTT
NA,many,TRBJ1-2,TRBV20-1,CSQHPKGYTF,TGCAGTCAGCATCCGAAAGGCTACACCTTC
TRBD2,NA,TRBJ2-1,TRBV6-5,CASSYSLAGGNNEQFF,TGTGCCAGCAGTTACTCATTAGCGGGGGGGAACAATGAGCAGTTCTTC
NA,few,TRBJ2-1,TRBV20-1,CSASQGNEQFF,TGCAGTGCTAGCCAGGGCAATGAGCAGTTCTTC
NA,NA,TRBJ2-3,TRBV12-3/TRBV12-4,CASSFSGPTDTQYF,TGTGCCAGCAGTTTTTCCGGACCGACAGATACGCAGTATTTT
TRBD1,NA,TRBJ2-1,TRBV4-3,CASSLRDREKETQFF,TGCGCCAGCAGCCTCCGGGACAGGGAGAAAGAGACCCAGTTCTTC
TRBD1,NA,TRBJ2-5,TRBV12-3/TRBV12-4,CASRPRTGVVGETQYF,TGTGCCAGCAGACCCAGGACAGGGGTTGTTGGTGAGACCCAGTACTTC